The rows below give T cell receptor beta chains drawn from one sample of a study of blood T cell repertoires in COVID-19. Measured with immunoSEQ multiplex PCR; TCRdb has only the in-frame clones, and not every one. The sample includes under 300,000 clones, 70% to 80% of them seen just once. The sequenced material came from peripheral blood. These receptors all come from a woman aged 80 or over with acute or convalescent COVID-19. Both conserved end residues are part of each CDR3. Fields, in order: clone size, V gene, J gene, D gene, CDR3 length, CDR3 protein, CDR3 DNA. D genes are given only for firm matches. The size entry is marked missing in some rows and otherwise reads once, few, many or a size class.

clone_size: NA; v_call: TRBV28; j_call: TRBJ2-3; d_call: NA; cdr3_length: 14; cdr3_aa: CASSPIGSSYTQYF; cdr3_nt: TGTGCCAGCAGTCCCATCGGGAGCAGTTATACGCAGTATTTT
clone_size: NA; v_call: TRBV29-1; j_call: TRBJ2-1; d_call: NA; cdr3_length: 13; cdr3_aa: CSVTAGAGGEQFF; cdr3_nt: TGCAGCGTGACGGCCGGGGCCGGGGGTGAGCAGTTCTTC
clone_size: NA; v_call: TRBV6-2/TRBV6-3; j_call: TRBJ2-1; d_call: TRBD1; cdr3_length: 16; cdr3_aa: CASSYSGTGTRNEQFF; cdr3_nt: TGTGCCAGCAGTTACTCGGGGACAGGGACCCGCAATGAGCAGTTCTTC
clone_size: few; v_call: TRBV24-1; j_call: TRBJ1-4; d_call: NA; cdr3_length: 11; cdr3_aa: CATSKREKLFF; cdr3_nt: TGTGCCACCAGTAAGCGGGAAAAACTGTTTTTT
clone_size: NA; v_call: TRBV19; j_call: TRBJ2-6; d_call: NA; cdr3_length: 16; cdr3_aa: CASSIVAGAGANVLTF; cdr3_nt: TGTGCCAGTAGTATAGTGGCAGGGGCTGGGGCCAACGTCCTGACTTTC
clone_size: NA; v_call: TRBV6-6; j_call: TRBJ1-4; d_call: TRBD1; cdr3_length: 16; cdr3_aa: CASSYSRGQLNEKLFF; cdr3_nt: TGTGCCAGCAGTTACTCTCGGGGACAGCTCAATGAAAAACTGTTTTTT
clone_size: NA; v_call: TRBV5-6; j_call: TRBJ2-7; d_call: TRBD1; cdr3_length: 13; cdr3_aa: CASSFGQGGEQYF; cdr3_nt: TGTGCCAGCAGCTTTGGACAGGGTGGCGAGCAGTACTTC
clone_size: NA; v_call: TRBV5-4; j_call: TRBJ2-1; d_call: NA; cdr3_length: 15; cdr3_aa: CASRSGGIGVGEQFF; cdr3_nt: TGTGCCAGCAGGTCGGGGGGCATAGGGGTGGGTGAGCAGTTCTTC
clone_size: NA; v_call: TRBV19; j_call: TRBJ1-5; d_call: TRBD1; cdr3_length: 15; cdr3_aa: CASSIGTGAFQPQHF; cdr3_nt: TGTGCCAGTAGTATTGGGACAGGGGCTTTTCAGCCCCAGCATTTT
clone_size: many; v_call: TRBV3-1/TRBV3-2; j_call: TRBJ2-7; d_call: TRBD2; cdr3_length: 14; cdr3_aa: CASSPLAGNDEQYF; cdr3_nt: TGTGCCAGCAGCCCGCTAGCGGGGAACGACGAGCAGTACTTC
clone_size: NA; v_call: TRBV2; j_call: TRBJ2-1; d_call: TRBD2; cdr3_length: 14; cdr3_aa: CASSYAPGGNEQFF; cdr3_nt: TGTGCCAGCAGCTACGCCCCGGGGGGGAATGAGCAGTTCTTC
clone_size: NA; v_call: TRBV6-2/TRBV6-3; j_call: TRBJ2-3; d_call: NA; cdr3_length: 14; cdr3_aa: CASSWGGGPDTQYF; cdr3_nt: TGTGCCAGCAGTTGGGGCGGGGGCCCAGATACGCAGTATTTT
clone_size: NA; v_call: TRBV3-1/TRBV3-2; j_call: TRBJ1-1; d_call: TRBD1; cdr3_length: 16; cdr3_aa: CASSLTGAGLNTEAFF; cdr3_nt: TGTGCCAGCAGCCTAACAGGGGCCGGACTGAACACTGAAGCTTTCTTT
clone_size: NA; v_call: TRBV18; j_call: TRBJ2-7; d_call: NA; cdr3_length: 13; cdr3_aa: CASSRGGGYEQYF; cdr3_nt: TGTGCCAGCTCCCGGGGAGGGGGCTACGAGCAGTACTTC